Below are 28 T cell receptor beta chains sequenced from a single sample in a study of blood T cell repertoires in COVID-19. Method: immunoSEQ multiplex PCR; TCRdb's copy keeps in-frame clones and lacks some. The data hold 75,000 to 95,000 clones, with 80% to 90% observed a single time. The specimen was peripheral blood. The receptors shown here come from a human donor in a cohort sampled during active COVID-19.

CDR3 residues: CASSFWEDSANYGYTF. The CDR3 DNA reads as TGTGCCAGCAGTTTTTGGGAGGACTCAGCTAACTATGGCTACACCTTC. This sequence joins TRBV28 and TRBJ1-2; D not certain. CDR3 size: 16 residues. Trimming took off 3 bases at V and 0 bases at J, with 14 bases between the two ends. Germline lookup yields CDR1 MDHEN and CDR2 SYDVKM.

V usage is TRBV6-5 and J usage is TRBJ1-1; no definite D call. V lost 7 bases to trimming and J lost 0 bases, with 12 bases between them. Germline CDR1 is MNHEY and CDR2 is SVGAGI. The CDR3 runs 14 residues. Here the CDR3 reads CASTLEGMNTEAFF. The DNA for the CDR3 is TGTGCCAGCACTCTCGAGGGTATGAACACTGAAGCTTTCTTT.

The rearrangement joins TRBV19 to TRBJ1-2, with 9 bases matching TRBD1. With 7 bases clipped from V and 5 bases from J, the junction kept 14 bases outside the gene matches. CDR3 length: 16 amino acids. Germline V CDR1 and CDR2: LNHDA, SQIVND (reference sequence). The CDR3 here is CASTPEGQGSPYGYTF. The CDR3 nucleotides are TGTGCCAGTACCCCGGAAGGACAGGGGTCCCCTTATGGCTACACCTTC.

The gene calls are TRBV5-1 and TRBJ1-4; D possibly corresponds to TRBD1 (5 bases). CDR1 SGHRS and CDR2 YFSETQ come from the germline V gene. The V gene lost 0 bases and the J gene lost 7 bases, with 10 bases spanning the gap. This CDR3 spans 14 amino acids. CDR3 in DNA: TGCGCCAGCAGCTTGGGACGGGACTCTGAAAAACTGTTTTTT. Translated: CASSLGRDSEKLFF.

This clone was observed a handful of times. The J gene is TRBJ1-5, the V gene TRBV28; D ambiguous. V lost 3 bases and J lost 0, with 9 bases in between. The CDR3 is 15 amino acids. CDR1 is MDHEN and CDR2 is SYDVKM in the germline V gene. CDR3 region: CASSLPGPSNQPQHF. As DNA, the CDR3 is TGTGCCAGCAGTTTGCCTGGCCCTAGCAATCAGCCCCAGCATTTT.

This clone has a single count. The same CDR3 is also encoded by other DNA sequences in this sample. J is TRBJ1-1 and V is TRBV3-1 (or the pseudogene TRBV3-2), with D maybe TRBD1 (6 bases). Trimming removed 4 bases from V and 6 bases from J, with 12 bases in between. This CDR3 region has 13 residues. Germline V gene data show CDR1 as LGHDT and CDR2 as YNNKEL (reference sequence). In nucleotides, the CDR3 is TGTGCCAGCAGCCCACAGGGAGGGGCTGAAGCTTTCTTT. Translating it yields CASSPQGGAEAFF.

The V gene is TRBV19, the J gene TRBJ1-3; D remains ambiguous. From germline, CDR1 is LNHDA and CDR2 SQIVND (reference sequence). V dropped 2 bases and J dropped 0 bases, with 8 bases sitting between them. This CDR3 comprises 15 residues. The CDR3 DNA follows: TGTGCCAGTAGTATATCAGGAAACTCTGGAAACACCATATATTTT. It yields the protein CASSISGNSGNTIYF. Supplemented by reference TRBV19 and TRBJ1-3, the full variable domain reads DGGITQSPKYLFRKEGQNVTLSCEQNLNHDAMYWYRQDPGQGLRLIYYSQIVNDFQKGDIAEGYSVSREKKESFPLTVTSAQKNPTAFYLCASSISGNSGNTIYFGEGSWLTVV.

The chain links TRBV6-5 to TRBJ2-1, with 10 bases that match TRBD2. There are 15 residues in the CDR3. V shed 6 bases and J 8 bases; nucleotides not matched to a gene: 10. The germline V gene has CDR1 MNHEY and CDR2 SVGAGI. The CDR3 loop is CASRPGTSESDEQFF. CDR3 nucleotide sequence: TGTGCCAGCAGACCCGGGACTAGCGAATCGGATGAGCAGTTCTTC.

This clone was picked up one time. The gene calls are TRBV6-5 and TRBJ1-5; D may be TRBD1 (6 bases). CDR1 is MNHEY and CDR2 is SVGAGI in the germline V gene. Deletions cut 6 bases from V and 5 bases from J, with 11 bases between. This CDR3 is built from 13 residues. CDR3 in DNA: TGTGCCAGCAGAACAGGGCGGGATCAGCCCCAGCATTTT. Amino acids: CASRTGRDQPQHF.

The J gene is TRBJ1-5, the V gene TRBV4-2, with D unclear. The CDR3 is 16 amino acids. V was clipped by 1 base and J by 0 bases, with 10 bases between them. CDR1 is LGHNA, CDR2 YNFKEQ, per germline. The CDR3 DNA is TGTGCCAGCAGCCAAGCTAGCCCGGATAGCAATCAGCCCCAGCATTTT. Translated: CASSQASPDSNQPQHF.

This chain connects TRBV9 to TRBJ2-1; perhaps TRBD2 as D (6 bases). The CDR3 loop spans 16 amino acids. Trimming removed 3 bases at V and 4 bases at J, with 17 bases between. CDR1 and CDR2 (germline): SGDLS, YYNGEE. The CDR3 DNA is TGTGCCAGCAGCGCCTCCGGGGGAGGTAGGTACAATGAGCAGTTCTTC. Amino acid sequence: CASSASGGGRYNEQFF.

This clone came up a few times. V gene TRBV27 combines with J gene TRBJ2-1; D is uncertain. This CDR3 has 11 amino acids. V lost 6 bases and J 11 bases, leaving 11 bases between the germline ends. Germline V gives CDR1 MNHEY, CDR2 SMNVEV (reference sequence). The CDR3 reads CASRHGPQQFF. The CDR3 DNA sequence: TGTGCCAGCAGGCATGGGCCTCAGCAGTTCTTC.

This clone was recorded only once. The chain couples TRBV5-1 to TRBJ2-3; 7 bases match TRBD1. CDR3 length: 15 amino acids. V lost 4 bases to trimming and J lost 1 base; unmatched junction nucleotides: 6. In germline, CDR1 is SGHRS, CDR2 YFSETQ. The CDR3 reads CASSQGQEGTDTQYF. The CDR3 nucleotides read TGCGCCAGCAGCCAAGGACAGGAGGGCACAGATACGCAGTATTTT.

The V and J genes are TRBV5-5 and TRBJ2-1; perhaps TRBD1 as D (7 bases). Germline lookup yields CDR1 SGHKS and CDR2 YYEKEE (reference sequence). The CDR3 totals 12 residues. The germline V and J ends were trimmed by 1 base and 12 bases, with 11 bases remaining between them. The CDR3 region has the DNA TGTGCCAGCAGCTTGCAGGGGGGAGGGCAGTTCTTC. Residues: CASSLQGGGQFF.

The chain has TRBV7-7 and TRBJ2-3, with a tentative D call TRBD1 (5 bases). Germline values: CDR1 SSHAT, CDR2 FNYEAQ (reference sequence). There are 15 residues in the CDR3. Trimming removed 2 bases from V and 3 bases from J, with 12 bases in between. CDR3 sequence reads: CASSLLGDVTDTQYF. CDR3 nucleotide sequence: TGTGCCAGCAGCTTATTAGGGGATGTGACAGATACGCAGTATTTT.

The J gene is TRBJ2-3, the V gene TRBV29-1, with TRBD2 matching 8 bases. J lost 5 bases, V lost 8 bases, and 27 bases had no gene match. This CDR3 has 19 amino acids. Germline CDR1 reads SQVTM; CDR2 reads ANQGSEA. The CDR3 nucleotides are TGCAGCTACCGGAAGCTCGCCGGACAACTCTCGGGAGGGCTAGATACGCAGTATTTT. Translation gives CSYRKLAGQLSGGLDTQYF.

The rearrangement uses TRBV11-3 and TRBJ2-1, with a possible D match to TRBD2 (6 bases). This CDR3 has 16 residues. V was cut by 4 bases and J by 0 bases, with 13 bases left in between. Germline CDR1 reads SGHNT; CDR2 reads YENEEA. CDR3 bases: TGTGCCAGCAGCTACGGGGGTCTAGGCTCCTACAATGAGCAGTTCTTC. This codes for CASSYGGLGSYNEQFF.

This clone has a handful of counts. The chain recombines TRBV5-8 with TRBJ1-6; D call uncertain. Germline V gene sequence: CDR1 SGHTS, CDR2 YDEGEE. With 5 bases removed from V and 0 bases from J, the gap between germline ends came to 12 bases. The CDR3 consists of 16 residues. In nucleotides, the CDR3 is TGTGCCAGCAGTCGGACGGGGAGCTCCTATAATTCACCCCTCCACTTT. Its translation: CASSRTGSSYNSPLHF.

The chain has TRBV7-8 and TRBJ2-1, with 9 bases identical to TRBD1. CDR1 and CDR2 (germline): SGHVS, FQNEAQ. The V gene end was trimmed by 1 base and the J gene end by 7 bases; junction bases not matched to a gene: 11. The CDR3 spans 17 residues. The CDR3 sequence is CASSLDRGTGWKNEQFF. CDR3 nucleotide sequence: TGTGCCAGCAGCTTAGATCGAGGGACAGGGTGGAAGAATGAGCAGTTCTTC.

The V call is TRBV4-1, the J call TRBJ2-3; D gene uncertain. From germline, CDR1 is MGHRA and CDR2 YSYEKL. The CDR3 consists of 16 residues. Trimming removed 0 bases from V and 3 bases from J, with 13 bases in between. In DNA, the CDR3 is TGCGCCAGCAGCCAAGATCTCCCGCCCCAGACAGATACGCAGTATTTT. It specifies CASSQDLPPQTDTQYF.

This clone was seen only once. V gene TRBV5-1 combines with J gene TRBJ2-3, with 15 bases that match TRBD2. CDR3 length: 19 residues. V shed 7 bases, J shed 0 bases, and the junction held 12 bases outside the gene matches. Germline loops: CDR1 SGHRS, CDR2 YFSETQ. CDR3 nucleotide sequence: TGCGCCAGCTCCCGGACTAGCGGGAGGGGGTTTGCTAGCACAGATACGCAGTATTTT. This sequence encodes CASSRTSGRGFASTDTQYF.

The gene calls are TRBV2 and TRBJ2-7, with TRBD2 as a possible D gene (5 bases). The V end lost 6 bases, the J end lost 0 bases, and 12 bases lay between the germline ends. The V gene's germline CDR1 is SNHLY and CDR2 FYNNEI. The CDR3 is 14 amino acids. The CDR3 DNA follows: TGTGCCAGCAGCCTTGGACTGGGCTCCTACGAGCAGTACTTC. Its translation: CASSLGLGSYEQYF.

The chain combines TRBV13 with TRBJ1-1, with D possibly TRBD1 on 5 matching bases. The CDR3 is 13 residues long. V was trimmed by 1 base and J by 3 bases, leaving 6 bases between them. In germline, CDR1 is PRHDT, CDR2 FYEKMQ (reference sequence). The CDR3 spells CASSLVGDTEAFF. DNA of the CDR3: TGTGCCAGCAGCTTAGTAGGGGACACTGAAGCTTTCTTT.

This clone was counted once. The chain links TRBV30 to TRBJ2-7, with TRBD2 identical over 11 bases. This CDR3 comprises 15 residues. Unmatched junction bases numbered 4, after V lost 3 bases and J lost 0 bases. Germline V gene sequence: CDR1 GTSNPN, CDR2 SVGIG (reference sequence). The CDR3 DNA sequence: TGTGCCTGGAGCTTTACTAGCGGGAGCTCCTACGAGCAGTACTTC. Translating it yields CAWSFTSGSSYEQYF.

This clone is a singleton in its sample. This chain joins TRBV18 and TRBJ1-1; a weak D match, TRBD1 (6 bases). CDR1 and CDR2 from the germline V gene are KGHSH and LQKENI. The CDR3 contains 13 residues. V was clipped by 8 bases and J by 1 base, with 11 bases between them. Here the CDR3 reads CASLGQTNTEAFF. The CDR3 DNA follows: TGTGCCAGCCTTGGACAGACGAACACTGAAGCTTTCTTT.

CDR3 nucleotides: TGTGCCAGCAGCTTACTCAATAGCGGGAGGGCCTCAGATACGCAGTATTTT. Its protein is CASSLLNSGRASDTQYF. The rearrangement links TRBV7-8 to TRBJ2-3; 11 bases align to TRBD2. The CDR3 runs 17 residues. Germline V gives CDR1 SGHVS, CDR2 FQNEAQ. V shed 2 bases and J 4 bases; nucleotides not matched to a gene: 8. The whole variable domain, remainder taken from reference TRBV7-8 and TRBJ2-3, is GAGVSQSPRYKVAKRGQDVALRCDPISGHVSLFWYQQALGQGPEFLTYFQNEAQLDKSGLPSDRFFAERPEGSVSTLKIQRTQQEDSAVYLCASSLLNSGRASDTQYFGPGTRLTVL.

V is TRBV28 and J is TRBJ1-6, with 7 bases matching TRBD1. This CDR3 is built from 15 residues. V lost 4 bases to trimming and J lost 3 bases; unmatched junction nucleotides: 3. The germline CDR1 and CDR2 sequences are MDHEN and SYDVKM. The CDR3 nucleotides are TGTGCCAGCAGTTCGCGGGACAGCTATAATTCACCCCTCCACTTT. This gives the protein CASSSRDSYNSPLHF.

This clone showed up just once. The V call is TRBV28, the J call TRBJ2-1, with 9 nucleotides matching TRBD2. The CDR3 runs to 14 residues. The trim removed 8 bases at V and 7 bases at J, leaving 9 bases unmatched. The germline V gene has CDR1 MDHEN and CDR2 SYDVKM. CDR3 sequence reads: CASGSGTSKNEQFF. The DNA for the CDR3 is TGTGCCAGCGGATCCGGGACTAGCAAAAATGAGCAGTTCTTC.